These 5 T cell receptor beta chains originate from one sample sequenced in a study of T-cell reconstitution after alpha-beta-depleted transplantation in children. Researchers prepared the TCRbeta library using unique molecular identifiers, the study reports. Via MiXCR, TCRdb re-called the PCR reads, giving one row per CDR3 protein. There are hundreds of thousands of distinct CDR3 sequences in the sample; 18% occur only once, and 3.3% lies in the top ten. The sample here was PBMCs from the stem cell graft donor, taken from the stem cell graft. These receptors came from a human donor who donated a stem cell graft to a child with acute lymphoblastic leukemia.

The rearrangement joins TRBV7-2 to TRBJ2-7; weak D call: TRBD1 (6 bases). The germline V gene has CDR1 SGHTA and CDR2 FQGNSA. CDR3 length: 14 amino acids. Between the trimmed V and J ends, which lost 1 base and 1 base, there was a span of 8 bases. CDR3 in DNA: TGTGCCAGCAGCTTAGACAGGGAATCCTACGAGCAGTACTTC. Translation gives CASSLDRESYEQYF.

The V and J genes are TRBV5-1 and TRBJ2-7; 11 nucleotides match TRBD1. Losses at the gene ends were 5 bases for V and 2 bases for J; bases not matched to a gene: 3. Germline V gene data show CDR1 as SGHRS and CDR2 as YFSETQ. The CDR3 sequence is 14 residues long. The CDR3 bases are TGCGCCAGCAGGAAGGACAGGGGGCCCTACGAGCAGTACTTC. Amino acid sequence: CASRKDRGPYEQYF.

This clonotype has just a few counts. The chain is built from TRBV20-1 and TRBJ2-7; 11 bases agree with TRBD2. J gave up 0 bases and V 5 bases, and 6 bases lay outside the gene matches. The CDR3 spans 15 residues. Per germline, CDR1 DFQATT and CDR2 SNEGSKA (reference sequence). CDR3 loop: CSARTSGRTSYEQYF. CDR3 nucleotide sequence: TGCAGTGCTCGGACTAGCGGGCGTACCTCCTACGAGCAGTACTTC.

CDR3 sequence: CSSDSKRSDNEQFF. In nucleotides, the CDR3 is TGCAGCAGCGATAGTAAGCGGAGTGACAATGAGCAGTTCTTC. V and J are TRBV29-1 and TRBJ2-1, with D possibly matching TRBD2 (5 bases). This CDR3 comprises 14 residues. Germline CDR1 is SQVTM and CDR2 is ANQGSEA. V lost 8 bases, J lost 5 bases, and 19 bases lay in between.

This clonotype has only a few counts. This chain links TRBV6-1 with TRBJ1-6; D remains ambiguous. V was cut by 3 bases and J by 13 bases, with 13 bases left in between. The length of the CDR3 is 13 residues. Germline assignment: CDR1 MNHNS and CDR2 SASEGT. CDR3 sequence reads: CASSDTGVSPLHF. The CDR3 region has the DNA TGTGCCAGCAGTGACACGGGTGTGTCCCCCCTCCACTTT.